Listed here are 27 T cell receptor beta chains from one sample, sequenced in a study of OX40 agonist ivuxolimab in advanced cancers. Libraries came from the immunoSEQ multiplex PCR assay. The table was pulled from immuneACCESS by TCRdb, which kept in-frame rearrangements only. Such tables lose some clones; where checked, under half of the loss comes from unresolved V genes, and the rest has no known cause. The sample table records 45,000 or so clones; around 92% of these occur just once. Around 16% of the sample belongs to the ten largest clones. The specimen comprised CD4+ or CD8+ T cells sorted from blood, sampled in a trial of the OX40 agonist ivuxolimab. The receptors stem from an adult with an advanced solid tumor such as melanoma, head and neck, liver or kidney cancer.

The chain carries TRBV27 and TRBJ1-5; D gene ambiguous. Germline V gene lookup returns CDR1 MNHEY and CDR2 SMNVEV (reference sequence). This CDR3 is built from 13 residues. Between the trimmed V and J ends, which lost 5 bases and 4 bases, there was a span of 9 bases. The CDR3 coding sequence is TGTGCCAGCAGTGATGCCAGAAATCAGCCCCAGCATTTT. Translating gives CASSDARNQPQHF.

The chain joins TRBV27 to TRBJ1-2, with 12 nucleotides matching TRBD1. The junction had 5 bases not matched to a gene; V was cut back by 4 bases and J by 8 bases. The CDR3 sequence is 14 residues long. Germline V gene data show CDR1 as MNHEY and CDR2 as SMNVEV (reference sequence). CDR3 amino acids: CASSSHGTGGGYTF. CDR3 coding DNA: TGTGCCAGCAGTTCCCATGGGACAGGGGGCGGCTACACCTTC.

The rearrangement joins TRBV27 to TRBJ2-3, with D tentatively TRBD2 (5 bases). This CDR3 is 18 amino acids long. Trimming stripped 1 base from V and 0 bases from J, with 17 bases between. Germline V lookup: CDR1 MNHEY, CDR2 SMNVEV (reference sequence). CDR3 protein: CASSLCLLAISSTDTQYF. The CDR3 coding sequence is TGTGCCAGCAGTTTATGTTTGCTAGCAATTTCTAGCACAGATACGCAGTATTTT.

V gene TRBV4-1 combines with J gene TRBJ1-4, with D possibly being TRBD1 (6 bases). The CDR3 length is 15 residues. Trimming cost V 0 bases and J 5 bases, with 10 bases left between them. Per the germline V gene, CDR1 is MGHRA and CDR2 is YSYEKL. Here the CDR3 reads CASSQERRGNEKLFF. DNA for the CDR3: TGCGCCAGCAGCCAAGAAAGGAGGGGGAATGAAAAACTGTTTTTT.

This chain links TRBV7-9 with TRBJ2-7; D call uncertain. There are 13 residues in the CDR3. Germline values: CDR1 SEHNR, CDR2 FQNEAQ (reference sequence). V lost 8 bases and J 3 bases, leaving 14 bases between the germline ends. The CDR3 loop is CASGYQGGYEQYF. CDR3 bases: TGTGCCAGCGGATACCAAGGCGGCTACGAGCAGTACTTC.

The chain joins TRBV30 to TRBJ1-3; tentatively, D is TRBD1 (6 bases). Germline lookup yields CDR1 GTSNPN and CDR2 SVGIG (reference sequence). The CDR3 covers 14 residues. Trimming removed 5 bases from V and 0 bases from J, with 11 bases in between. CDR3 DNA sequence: TGTGCCTGGGGGAGGGGGAGCTCTGGAAACACCATATATTTT. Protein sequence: CAWGRGSSGNTIYF.

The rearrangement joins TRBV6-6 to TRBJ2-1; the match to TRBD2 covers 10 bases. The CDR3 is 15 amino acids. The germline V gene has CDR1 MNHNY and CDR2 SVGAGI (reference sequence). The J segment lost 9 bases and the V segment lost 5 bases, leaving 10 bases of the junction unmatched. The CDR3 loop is CASSIAGGLALEQFF. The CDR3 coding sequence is TGTGCCAGCAGTATAGCGGGGGGCCTGGCTCTTGAGCAGTTCTTC.

The CDR3 reads CSVVGQLAKNIQYF. Here the CDR3 DNA reads TGCAGCGTTGTGGGGCAACTAGCCAAAAACATTCAGTACTTC. The genes are TRBV29-1 and TRBJ2-4, with D perhaps matching TRBD1 (5 bases). V was shortened by 4 bases and J by 0 bases, with 10 bases between the two germline ends. The CDR3 is 14 residues long. Germline V gene lookup returns CDR1 SQVTM and CDR2 ANQGSEA.

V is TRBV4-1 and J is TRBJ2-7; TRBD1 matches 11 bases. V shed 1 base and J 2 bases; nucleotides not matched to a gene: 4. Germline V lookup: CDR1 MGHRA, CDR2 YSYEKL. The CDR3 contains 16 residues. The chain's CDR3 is CASSQGPGQGAYEQYF. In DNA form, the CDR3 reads TGCGCCAGCAGCCAAGGGCCGGGACAGGGGGCCTACGAGCAGTACTTC.

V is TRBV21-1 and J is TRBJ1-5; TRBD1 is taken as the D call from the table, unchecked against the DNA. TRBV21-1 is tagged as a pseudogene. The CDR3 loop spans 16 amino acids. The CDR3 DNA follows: TGTGCCAGCAGACCGGACGGACAATATAGCAATCAGCCCCAGCATTTT. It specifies CASRPDGQYSNQPQHF.

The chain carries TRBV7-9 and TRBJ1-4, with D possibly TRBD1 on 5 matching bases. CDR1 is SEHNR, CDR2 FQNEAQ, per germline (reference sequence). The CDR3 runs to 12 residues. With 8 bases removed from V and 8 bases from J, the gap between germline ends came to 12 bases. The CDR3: CASSGLEEKLFF. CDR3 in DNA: TGTGCCAGCTCGGGACTTGAGGAAAAACTGTTTTTT.

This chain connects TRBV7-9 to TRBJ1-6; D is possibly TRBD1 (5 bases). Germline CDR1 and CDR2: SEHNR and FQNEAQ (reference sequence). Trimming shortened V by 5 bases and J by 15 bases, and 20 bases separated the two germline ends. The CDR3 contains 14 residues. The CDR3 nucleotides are TGTGCCAGCAGCCCCGGGGGGGAGGACCTTCTCCTCCACTTT. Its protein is CASSPGGEDLLLHF.

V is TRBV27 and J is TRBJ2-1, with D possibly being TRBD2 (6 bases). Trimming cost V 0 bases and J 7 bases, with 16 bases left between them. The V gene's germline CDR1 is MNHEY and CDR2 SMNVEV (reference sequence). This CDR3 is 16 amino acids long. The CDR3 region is CASSLSLGTLINEQFF. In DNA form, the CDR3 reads TGTGCCAGCAGTTTATCGCTCGGGACTCTCATTAATGAGCAGTTCTTC.

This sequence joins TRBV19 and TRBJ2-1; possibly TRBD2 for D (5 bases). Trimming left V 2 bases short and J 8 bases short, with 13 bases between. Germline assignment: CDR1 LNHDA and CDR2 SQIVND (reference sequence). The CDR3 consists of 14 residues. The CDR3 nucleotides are TGTGCCAGTAGTATAATAGGTTTGCGGGATGAGCAGTTCTTC. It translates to CASSIIGLRDEQFF.

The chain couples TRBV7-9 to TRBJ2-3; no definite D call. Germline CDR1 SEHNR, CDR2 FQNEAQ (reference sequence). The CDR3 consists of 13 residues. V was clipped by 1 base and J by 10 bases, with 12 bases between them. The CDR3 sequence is CASSLGTALSQYF. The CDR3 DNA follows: TGTGCCAGCAGCTTAGGTACGGCCTTGTCGCAGTATTTT.

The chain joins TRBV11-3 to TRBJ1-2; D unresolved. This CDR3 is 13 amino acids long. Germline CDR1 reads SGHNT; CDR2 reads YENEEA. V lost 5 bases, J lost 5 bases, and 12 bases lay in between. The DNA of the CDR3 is TGTGCCAGCAGCCAACGAGGAGGTTATGGCTACACCTTC. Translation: CASSQRGGYGYTF.

The CDR3 nucleotides are TGTGCCAGCAGCTTAGTTGGTTCAGAACAAGAGACCCAGTACTTC. This encodes CASSLVGSEQETQYF. The rearrangement links TRBV7-9 to TRBJ2-5; D is unclear. With 1 base removed from V and 2 bases from J, the gap between germline ends came to 11 bases. The CDR3 covers 15 residues. Looked up from germline, CDR1 is SEHNR and CDR2 is FQNEAQ (reference sequence).

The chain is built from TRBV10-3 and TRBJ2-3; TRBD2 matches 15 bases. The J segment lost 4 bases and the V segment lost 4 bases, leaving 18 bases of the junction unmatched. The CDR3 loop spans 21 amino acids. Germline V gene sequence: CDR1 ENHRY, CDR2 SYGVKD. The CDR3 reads CAISGPTGTSGGFDGADTQYF. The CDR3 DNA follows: TGTGCCATCAGTGGACCAACCGGGACTAGCGGGGGGTTCGATGGCGCAGATACGCAGTATTTT.

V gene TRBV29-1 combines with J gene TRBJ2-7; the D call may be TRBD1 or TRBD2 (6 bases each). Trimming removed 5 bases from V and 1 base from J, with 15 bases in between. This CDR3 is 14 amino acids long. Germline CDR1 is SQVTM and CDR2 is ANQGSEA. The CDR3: CSVRRGHGSYEQYF. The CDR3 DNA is TGCAGCGTTAGGAGGGGACACGGATCCTACGAGCAGTACTTC.

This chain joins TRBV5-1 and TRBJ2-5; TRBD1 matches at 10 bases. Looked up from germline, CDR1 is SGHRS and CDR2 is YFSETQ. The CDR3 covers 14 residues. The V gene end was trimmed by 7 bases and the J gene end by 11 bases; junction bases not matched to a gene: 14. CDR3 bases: TGCGCCAGCTGGACCGGGACAGGGGTCGTGGCGCAGTACTTC. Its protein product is CASWTGTGVVAQYF.

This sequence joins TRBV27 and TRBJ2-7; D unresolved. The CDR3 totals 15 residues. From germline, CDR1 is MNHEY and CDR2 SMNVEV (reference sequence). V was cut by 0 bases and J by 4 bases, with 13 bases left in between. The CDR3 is CASSLSIRVGYEQYF. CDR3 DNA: TGTGCCAGCAGTTTATCGATCCGGGTGGGATACGAGCAGTACTTC.

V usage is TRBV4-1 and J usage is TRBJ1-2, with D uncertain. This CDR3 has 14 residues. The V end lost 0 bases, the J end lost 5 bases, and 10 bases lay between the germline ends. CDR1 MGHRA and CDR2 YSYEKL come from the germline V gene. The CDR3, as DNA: TGCGCCAGCAGCCAAGAGATGGGGTGGTATGGCTACACCTTC. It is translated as CASSQEMGWYGYTF.

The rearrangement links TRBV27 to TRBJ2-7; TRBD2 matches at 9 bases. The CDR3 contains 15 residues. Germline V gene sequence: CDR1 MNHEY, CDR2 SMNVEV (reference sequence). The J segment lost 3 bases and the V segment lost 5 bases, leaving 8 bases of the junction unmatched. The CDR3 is CASSRSGTSSYEQYF. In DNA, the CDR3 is TGTGCCAGCAGTCGATCCGGGACTAGCAGCTACGAGCAGTACTTC.

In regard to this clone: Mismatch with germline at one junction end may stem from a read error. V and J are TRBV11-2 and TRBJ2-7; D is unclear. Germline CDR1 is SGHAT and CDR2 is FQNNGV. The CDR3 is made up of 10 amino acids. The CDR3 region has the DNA TGTGCCAGCAGTTCCTCCGAGCAGTACTTC. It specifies CASSSSEQYF.

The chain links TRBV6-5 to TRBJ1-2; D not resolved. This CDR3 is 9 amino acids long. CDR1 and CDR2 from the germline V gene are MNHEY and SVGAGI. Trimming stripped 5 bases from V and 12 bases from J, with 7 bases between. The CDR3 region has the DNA TGTGCCAGCAGTCCCCCCAACACCTTC. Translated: CASSPPNTF.

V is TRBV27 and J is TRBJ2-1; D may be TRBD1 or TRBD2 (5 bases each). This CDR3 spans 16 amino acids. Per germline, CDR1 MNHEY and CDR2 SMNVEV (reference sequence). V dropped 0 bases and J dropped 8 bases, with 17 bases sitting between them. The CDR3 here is CASSLSVGESWDEQFF. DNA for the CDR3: TGTGCCAGCAGTTTATCGGTGGGGGAGAGTTGGGATGAGCAGTTCTTC.

The CDR3 nucleotides are TGTGCCAGCAGGGCCCGGGGGACAGGGGCCTCCTTTAACTATGGCTACACCTTC. Its translation: CASRARGTGASFNYGYTF. This chain connects TRBV14 to TRBJ1-2; 10 bases line up with TRBD1. CDR3 length: 18 amino acids. Germline loops: CDR1 SGHDN, CDR2 FVKESK. V shed 6 bases, J shed 1 base, and the junction held 14 bases outside the gene matches.